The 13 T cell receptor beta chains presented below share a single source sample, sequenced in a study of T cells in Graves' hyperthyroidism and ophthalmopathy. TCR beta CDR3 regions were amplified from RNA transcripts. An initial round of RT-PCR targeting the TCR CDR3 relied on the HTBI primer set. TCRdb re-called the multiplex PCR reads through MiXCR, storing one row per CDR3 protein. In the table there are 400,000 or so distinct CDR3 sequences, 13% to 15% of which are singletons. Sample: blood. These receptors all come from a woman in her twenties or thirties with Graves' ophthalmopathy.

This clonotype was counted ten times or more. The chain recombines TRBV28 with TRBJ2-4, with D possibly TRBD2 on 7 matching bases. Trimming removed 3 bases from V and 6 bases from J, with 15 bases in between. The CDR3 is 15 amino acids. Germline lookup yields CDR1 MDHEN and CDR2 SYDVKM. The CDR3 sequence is CASSFEGGGRNIQYF. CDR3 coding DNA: TGTGCCAGCAGTTTTGAAGGGGGGGGGCGAAACATTCAGTACTTC.

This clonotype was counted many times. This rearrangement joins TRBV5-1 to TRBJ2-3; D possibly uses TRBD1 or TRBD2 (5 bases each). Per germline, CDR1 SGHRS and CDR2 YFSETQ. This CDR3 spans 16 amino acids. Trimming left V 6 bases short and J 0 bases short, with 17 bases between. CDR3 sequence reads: CASIPSPGRSTDTQYF. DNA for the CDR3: TGCGCCAGCATCCCTTCACCGGGACGGAGCACAGATACGCAGTATTTT.

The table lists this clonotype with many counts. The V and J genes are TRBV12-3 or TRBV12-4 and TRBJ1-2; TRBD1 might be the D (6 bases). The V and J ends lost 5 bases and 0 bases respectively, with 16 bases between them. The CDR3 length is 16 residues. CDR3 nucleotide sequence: TGTGCCAGCAGTATTGGCTGGACAGCCCCTAACTATGGCTACACCTTC. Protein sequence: CASSIGWTAPNYGYTF.

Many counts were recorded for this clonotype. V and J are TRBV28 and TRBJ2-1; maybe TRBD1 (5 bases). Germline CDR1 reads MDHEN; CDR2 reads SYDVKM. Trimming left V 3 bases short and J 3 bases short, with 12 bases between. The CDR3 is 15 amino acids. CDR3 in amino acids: CASSFTGHLYNEQFF. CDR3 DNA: TGTGCCAGCAGTTTTACCGGACATCTCTACAATGAGCAGTTCTTC.

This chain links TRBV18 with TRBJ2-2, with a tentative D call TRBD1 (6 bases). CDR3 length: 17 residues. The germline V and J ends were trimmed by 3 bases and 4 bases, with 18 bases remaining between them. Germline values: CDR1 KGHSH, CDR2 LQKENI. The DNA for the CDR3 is TGTGCCAGCTCACCCCAACGACAGGTCCGTAGCACCGGGGAGCTGTTTTTT. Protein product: CASSPQRQVRSTGELFF.

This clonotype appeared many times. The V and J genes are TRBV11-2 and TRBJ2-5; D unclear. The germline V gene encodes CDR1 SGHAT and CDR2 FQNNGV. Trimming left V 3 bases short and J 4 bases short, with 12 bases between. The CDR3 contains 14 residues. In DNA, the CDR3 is TGTGCCAGCAGCTTTGAGCATGCTCTAGAGACCCAGTACTTC. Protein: CASSFEHALETQYF.

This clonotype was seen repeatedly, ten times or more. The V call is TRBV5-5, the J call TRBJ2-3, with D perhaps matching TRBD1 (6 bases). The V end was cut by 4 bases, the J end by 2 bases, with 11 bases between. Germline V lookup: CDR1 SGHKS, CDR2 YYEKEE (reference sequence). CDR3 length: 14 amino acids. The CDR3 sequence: CASSKTGTTDTQYF. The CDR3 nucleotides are TGTGCCAGCAGCAAGACAGGAACCACAGATACGCAGTATTTT.

The CDR3 region is CASSSTGGLYTEAFF. The CDR3 bases are TGTGCCAGCAGTTCTACCGGGGGGTTGTACACTGAAGCTTTCTTT. This sequence joins TRBV13 and TRBJ1-1; maybe TRBD1 (5 bases). The ends were cut back, 6 bases at V and 3 bases at J, with 17 bases in the middle. The CDR3 covers 15 residues. Per the germline V gene, CDR1 is PRHDT and CDR2 is FYEKMQ (reference sequence).

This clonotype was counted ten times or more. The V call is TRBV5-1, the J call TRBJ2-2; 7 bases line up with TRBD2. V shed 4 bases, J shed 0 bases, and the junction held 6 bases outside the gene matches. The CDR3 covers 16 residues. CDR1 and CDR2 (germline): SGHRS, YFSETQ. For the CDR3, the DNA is TGCGCCAGCAGCCCGTTAGCGGGCTCGAACACCGGGGAGCTGTTTTTT. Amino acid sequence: CASSPLAGSNTGELFF.

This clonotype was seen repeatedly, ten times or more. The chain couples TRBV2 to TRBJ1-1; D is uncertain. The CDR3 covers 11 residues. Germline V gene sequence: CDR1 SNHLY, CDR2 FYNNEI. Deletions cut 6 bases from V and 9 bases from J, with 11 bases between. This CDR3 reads CASSSTFKAFF. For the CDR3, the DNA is TGTGCCAGCAGCTCCACCTTCAAAGCTTTCTTT. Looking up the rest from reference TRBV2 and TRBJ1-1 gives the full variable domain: EPEVTQTPSHQVTQMGQEVILRCVPISNHLYFYWYRQILGQKVEFLVSFYNNEISEKSEIFDDQFSVERPDGSNFTLKIRSTKLEDSAMYFCASSSTFKAFFGQGTRLTVV.

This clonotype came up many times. The CDR3 protein is CALPPISTGGYTF. As DNA, the CDR3 is TGTGCCTTGCCCCCTATATCAACGGGTGGCTACACCTTC. The J gene is TRBJ1-2, the V gene TRBV30; D gene uncertain. The germline gives CDR1 GTSNPN, CDR2 SVGIG (reference sequence). CDR3 length: 13 amino acids. V dropped 7 bases and J dropped 7 bases, with 19 bases sitting between them.

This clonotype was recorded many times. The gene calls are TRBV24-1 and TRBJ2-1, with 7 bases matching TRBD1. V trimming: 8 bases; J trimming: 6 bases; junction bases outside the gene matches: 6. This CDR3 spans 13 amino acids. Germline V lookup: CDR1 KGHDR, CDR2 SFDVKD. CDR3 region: CATKEQGSNEQFF. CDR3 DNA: TGTGCCACCAAGGAACAGGGGTCCAATGAGCAGTTCTTC.

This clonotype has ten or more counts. CDR3: CASSGAGGRVEAFF. CDR3 nucleotides: TGTGCCAGCAGTGGGGCAGGGGGCCGTGTTGAAGCTTTCTTT. V and J are TRBV2 and TRBJ1-1; 8 bases are a match to TRBD1. CDR3 length: 14 amino acids. Germline V gives CDR1 SNHLY, CDR2 FYNNEI. J gave up 7 bases and V 4 bases, and 8 bases lay outside the gene matches.